The present TCR beta chain was sequenced within a study of healthy donors' naive CD4 and CD8 T cells. TCR libraries were built from around 0.45 ug of total RNA by linear amplification. TCRdb called the reads again in MiXCR, with one record for every CDR3 protein. The table has roughly 200,000 distinct CDR3 sequences, around 70% seen once. This CDR3 comprises 16 residues. The germline V gene encodes CDR1 SGHTA and CDR2 FQGNSA. V was trimmed by 1 base and J by 4 bases, leaving 16 bases between them. Sequencing input: naive CD4+ and CD8+ T cells sorted from blood, pooled from several donors. The clonotype was recovered from a pool of human donors in good health; the sample pools cells from several healthy donors. The J gene is TRBJ1-1, the V gene TRBV7-2; D unresolved. The CDR3 sequence is CASSLVAGISGTEAFF. The CDR3 coding sequence is TGTGCCAGCAGCTTAGTAGCCGGCATCTCGGGCACTGAAGCTTTCTTT.